The rows below give T cell receptor beta chains drawn from one sample of a study of identical twins. TCRdb reanalysed the 5' RACE reads using MiXCR and keeps one entry per CDR3 protein. Among approximately 620,000 distinct CDR3 sequences listed, 8.5% to 9.5% were seen once. In addition, the sample was reused for a study of yellow fever vaccine responses in identical twins.

The sample was PBMCs. The receptors were gathered from a woman between 18 and 29 years old in good health. Each CDR3 is given with its conserved first and last residue. A D gene is named only where the DNA matches it firmly. Where a row states a size, it is once, few, many or the class of an expanded clone; other rows omit it.

few	TRBJ1-2	TRBV30	-	TGTGCCTGGATTACGGAGATTAACTATGGCTACACCTTC	CAWITEINYGYTF
-	TRBJ2-1	TRBV27	TRBD2	TGTGCCAGCATCGCCGCGGGGGGCAATGAGCAGTTCTTC	CASIAAGGNEQFF
-	TRBJ2-5	TRBV29-1	TRBD1	TGCAGCGTTGAAGGTGGTGCCGGGACAGGGGGCTCGGAGACCCAGTACTTC	CSVEGGAGTGGSETQYF
few	TRBJ2-5	TRBV13	TRBD2	TGTGCCAGCAGCTCGGGACTAGCGGGGAATAATGGGGAGACCCAGTACTTC	CASSSGLAGNNGETQYF
-	TRBJ2-6	TRBV7-3	-	TGTGCCAGCAGCTTAGGGGTCTCTGGGGCCAACGTCCTGACTTTC	CASSLGVSGANVLTF
many	TRBJ2-3	TRBV7-2	-	TGTGCCAGCAGCTTAGCCGGGGGGCCCTATAATACGCAGTATTTT	CASSLAGGPYNTQYF
-	TRBJ1-5	TRBV6-2/TRBV6-3	-	TGTGCCAGCCTCCGCCTGGGGGCGGCTCAGCCCCAGCATTTT	CASLRLGAAQPQHF
-	TRBJ2-2	TRBV24-1	-	TGTGCCACTGGGAGGTTACCTCAAGGGGAGCTGTTTTTT	CATGRLPQGELFF
-	TRBJ2-7	TRBV4-1	-	TGCGCCAGCAGCCAAGTTATTTGGACGGACTCCTACGAGCAGTACTTC	CASSQVIWTDSYEQYF
few	TRBJ2-1	TRBV5-1	-	TGCGCCAGCAGCCCCTACGATGGGCCAGATGAGCAGTTCTTC	CASSPYDGPDEQFF
-	TRBJ1-2	TRBV12-3/TRBV12-4	-	TGTGCCAGCAGGGAAGCCGGGAGATATGGCTACACCTTC	CASREAGRYGYTF
many	TRBJ1-5	TRBV28	TRBD1	TGTGCCAGCAGTTCCGGACAGGGCAGGCGTAGCAATCAGCCCCAGCATTTT	CASSSGQGRRSNQPQHF
few	TRBJ1-5	TRBV6-1	-	TGTGCCAGCAGAGAATCTTCCCTTGGCAATCAGCCCCAGCATTTT	CASRESSLGNQPQHF
few	TRBJ2-1	TRBV4-3	TRBD2	TGCGCCAGCAGCCAGGATAGCGGGAGTCTCAATGAGCAGTTCTTC	CASSQDSGSLNEQFF
few	TRBJ2-4	TRBV7-9	-	TGTGCCAGCAGCTTAACGCCCCTGAGCCCCTTCAAAAACATTCAGTACTTC	CASSLTPLSPFKNIQYF
-	TRBJ2-5	TRBV5-1	TRBD2	TGCGCCAGCCGCGCGACCGGGAGGGGGGAAGAGACCCAGTACTTC	CASRATGRGEETQYF
-	TRBJ1-1	TRBV29-1	-	TGCAGCGTCTTAGGAGGACCGGACAGTAAATTTGAAGCTTTCTTT	CSVLGGPDSKFEAFF
-	TRBJ2-3	TRBV6-5	TRBD2	TGTGCCAGCAGTTACTCGACGGGACTAGCTTCAGATACGCAGTATTTT	CASSYSTGLASDTQYF